This T cell receptor (beta chain) was retrieved from a study of lymphopenia after photon versus proton radiotherapy. Profiled with immunoSEQ multiplex PCR; TCRdb holds only in-frame clones, not every one. The table records about 33,000 clones, roughly 90% of them present only once. V lost 2 bases, J lost 7 bases, and 10 bases stayed unmatched. The CDR3 is 15 amino acids. In germline, CDR1 is LNHDA, CDR2 SQIVND (reference sequence). The sequenced sample was peripheral blood, obtained from a patient treated with photon-based radiotherapy. The chain recombines TRBV19 with TRBJ2-7, with 8 bases aligning to TRBD2. The sequence came from a woman between 45 and 65 years old with pancreatic cancer. For the CDR3, the DNA is TGTGCCAGTAGTATATCGGCTAGCGGGCTGGAGGAGCAGTACTTC. Translation: CASSISASGLEEQYF.